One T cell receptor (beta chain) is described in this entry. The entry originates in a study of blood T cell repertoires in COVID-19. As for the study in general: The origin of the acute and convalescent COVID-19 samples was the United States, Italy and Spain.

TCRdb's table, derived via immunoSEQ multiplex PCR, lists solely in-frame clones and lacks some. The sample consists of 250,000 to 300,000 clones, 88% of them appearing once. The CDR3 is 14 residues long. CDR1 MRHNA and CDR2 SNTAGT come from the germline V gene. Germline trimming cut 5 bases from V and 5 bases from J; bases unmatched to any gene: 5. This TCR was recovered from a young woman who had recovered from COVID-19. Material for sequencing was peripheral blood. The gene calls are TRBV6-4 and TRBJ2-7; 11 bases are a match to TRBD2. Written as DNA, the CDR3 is TGTGCCAGCAGTACTAGCGGGGGAGATGACGAGCAGTACTTC. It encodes CASSTSGGDDEQYF.